The table lists the clone carrying this T cell receptor (beta chain) with a few counts. Its cognate antigen is unknown. This entry is derived from a study of naive and memory T cell subsets. Study-wide points: In CD4 and CD8 cells, diversity dropped from naive through EMRA. Naive repertoires, especially CD8, held a few larger clonotypes, possibly memory cells re-expressing CD45RA.

V lost 5 bases and J 8 bases, leaving 22 bases between the germline ends. Germline V gives CDR1 SEHNR, CDR2 FQNEAQ (reference sequence). This CDR3 has 17 amino acids. Both TRBC1 and TRBC2 were covered by a beta constant-region primer of two equimolar oligonucleotides. Nested alpha and beta constant-region primers with the SP2 primer drove four PCR rounds on ligated cDNA. An oligonucleotide with the SP2 primer and a 12-nucleotide UMI was ligated to the cDNA 3' end. MiXCR, applied by TCRdb to the UMI-ligation and nested PCR reads, yields one record per CDR3 protein. The sample lists approximately 100,000 distinct CDR3 sequences, roughly 15% occurring once. After CD4 positive bead selection, the CD4-negative fraction gave CD8 T cells.

The TCR originated in a human donor in good health. J is TRBJ1-6 and V is TRBV7-9; D might be TRBD1 (6 bases). Specimen: naive CD8+ T cells from blood. CDR3 sequence: CASSPRLRGEGDSPLHF. The CDR3 DNA reads as TGTGCCAGCAGCCCCCGCCTGCGGGGAGAGGGGGATTCACCCCTCCACTTT.